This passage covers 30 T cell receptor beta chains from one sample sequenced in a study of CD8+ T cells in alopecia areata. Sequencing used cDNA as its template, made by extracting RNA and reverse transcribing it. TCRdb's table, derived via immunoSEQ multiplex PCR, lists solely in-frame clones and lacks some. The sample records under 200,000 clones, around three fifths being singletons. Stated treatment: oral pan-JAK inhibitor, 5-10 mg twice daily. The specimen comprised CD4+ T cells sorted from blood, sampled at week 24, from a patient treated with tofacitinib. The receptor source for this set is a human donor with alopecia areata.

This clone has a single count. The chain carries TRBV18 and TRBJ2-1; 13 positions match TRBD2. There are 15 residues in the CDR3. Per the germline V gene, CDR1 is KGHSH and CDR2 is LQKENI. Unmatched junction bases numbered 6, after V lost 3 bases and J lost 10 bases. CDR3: CASSPTSGGAFEQFF. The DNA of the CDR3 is TGTGCCAGCTCACCCACTAGCGGGGGGGCCTTCGAGCAGTTCTTC. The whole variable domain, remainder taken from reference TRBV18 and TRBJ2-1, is NAGVMQNPRHLVRRRGQEARLRCSPMKGHSHVYWYRQLPEEGLKFMVYLQKENIIDESGMPKERFSAEFPKEGPSILRIQQVVRGDSAAYFCASSPTSGGAFEQFFGPGTRLTVL.

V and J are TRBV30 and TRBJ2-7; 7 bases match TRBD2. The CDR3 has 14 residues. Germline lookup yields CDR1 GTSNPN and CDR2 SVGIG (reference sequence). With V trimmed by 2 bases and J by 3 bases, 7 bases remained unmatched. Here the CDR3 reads CAWSLERGFYEQYF. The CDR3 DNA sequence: TGTGCCTGGAGTTTGGAGCGGGGCTTCTACGAGCAGTACTTC.

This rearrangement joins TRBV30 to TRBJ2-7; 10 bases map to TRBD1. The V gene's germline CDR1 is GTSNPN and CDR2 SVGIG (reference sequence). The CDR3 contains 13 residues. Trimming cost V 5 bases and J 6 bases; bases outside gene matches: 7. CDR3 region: CAWDPDRGIEQYF. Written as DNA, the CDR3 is TGTGCCTGGGACCCGGACAGGGGGATCGAGCAGTACTTC.

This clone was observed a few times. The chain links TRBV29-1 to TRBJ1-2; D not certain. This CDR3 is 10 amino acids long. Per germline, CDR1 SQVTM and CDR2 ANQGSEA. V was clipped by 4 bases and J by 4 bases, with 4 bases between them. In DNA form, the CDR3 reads TGCAGCGTTGGAAGCTATGGCTACACCTTC. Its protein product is CSVGSYGYTF.

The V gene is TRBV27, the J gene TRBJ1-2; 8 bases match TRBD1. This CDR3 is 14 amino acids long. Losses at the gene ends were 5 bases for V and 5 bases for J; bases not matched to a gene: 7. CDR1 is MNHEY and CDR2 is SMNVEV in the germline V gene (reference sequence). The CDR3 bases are TGTGCCAGCAGTCGGACAGGGATTGCGTATGGCTACACCTTC. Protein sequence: CASSRTGIAYGYTF.

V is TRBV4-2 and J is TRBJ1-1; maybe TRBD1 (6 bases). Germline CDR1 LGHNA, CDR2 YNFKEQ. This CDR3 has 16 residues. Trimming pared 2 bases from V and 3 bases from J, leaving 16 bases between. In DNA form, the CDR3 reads TGTGCCAGCAGCCAAAAAGCTAACAGGGTTGACACTGAAGCTTTCTTT. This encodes CASSQKANRVDTEAFF.

This CDR3 reads CASSPNRELGSGNTIYF. The CDR3, as DNA: TGCGCCAGCAGCCCCAACAGGGAACTCGGTTCTGGAAACACCATATATTTT. The chain has TRBV5-1 and TRBJ1-3; TRBD1 is a possible D gene (6 bases). Germline V CDR1 and CDR2: SGHRS, YFSETQ. V was pared by 4 bases and J by 1 base, with 18 bases between. This CDR3 has 17 residues.

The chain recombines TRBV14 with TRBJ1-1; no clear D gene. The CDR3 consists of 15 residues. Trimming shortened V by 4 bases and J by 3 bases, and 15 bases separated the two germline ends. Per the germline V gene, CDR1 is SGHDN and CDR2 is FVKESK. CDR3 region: CASSPLDGYDTEAFF. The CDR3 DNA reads TGTGCCAGCAGCCCTTTAGATGGGTATGACACTGAAGCTTTCTTT.

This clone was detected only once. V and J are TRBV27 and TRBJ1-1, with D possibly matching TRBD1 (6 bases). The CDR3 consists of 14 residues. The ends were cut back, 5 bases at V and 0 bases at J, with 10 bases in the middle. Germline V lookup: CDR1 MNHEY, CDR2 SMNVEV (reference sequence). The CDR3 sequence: CASSPQGLNTEAFF. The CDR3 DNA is TGTGCCAGCAGTCCCCAGGGGTTGAACACTGAAGCTTTCTTT.

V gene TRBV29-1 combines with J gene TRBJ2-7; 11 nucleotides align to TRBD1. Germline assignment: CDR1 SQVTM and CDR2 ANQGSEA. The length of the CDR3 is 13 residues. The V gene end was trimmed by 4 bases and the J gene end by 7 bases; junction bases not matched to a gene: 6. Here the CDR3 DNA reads TGCAGCGTTGCAGGACAGGGGGCGCGGGAGCAGTACTTC. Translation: CSVAGQGAREQYF.

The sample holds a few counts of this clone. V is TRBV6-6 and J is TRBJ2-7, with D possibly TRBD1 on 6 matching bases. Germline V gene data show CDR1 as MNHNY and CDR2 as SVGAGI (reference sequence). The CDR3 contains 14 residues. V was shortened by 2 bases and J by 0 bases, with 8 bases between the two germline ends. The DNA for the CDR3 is TGTGCCAGCAGTTACCAGGGGACCTCCTACGAGCAGTACTTC. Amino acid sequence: CASSYQGTSYEQYF.

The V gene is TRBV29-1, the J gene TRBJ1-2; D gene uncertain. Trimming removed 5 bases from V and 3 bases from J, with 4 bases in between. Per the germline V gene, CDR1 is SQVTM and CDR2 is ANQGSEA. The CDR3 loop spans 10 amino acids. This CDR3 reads CSVRDYGYTF. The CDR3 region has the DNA TGCAGCGTTAGGGACTATGGCTACACCTTC.

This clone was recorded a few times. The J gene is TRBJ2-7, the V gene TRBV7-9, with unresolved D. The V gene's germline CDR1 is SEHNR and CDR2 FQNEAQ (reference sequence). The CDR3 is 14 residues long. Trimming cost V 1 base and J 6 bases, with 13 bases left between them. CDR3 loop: CASSLVGRTTEQYF. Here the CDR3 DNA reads TGTGCCAGCAGCTTAGTCGGACGCACCACCGAGCAGTACTTC.

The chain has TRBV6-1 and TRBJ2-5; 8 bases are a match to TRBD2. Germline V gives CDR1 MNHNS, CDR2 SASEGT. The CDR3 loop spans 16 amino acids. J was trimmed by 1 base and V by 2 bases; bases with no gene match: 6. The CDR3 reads CASSENSGMAQETQYF. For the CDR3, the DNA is TGTGCCAGCAGTGAAAATAGCGGGATGGCCCAAGAGACCCAGTACTTC.

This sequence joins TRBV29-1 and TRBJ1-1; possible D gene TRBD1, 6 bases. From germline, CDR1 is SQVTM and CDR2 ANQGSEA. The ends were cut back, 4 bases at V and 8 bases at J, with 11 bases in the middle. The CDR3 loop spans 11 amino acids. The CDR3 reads CSVGTGIEAFF. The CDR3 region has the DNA TGCAGCGTTGGTACAGGGATAGAAGCTTTCTTT.

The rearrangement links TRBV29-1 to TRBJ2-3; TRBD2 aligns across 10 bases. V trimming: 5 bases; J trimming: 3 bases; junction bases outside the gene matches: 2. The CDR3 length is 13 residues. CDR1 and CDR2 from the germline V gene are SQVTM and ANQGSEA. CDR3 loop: CSVFSGGTDTQYF. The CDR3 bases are TGCAGCGTTTTTAGCGGGGGGACAGATACGCAGTATTTT.

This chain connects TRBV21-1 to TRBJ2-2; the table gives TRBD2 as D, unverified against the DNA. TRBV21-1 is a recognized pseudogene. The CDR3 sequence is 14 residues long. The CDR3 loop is CASKKTGNTGELFF. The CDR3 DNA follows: TGTGCCAGCAAGAAAACGGGGAACACCGGGGAGCTGTTTTTT.

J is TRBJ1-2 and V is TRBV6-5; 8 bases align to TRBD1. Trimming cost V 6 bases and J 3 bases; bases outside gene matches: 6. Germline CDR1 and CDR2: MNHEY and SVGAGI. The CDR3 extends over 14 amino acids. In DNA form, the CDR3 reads TGTGCCAGCAGAACACCCAGGGGGCACTATGGCTACACCTTC. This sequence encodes CASRTPRGHYGYTF.

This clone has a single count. CDR3 DNA: TGTGCCAGCAGCTTGGGAGCGGGGGAGCAGTTCTTC. Translated, it gives CASSLGAGEQFF. The J gene is TRBJ2-1, the V gene TRBV5-6, with TRBD2 identical over 7 bases. Trimming at V came to 0 bases and at J to 10 bases, leaving 1 base not matched to a gene. Germline values: CDR1 SGHDT, CDR2 YYEEEE. This CDR3 is built from 12 residues.

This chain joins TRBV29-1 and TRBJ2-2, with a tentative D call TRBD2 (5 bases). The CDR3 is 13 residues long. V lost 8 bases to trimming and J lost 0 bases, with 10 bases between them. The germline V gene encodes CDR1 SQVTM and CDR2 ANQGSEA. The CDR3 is CSSRGANTGELFF. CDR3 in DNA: TGCAGCTCCCGGGGTGCGAACACCGGGGAGCTGTTTTTT.

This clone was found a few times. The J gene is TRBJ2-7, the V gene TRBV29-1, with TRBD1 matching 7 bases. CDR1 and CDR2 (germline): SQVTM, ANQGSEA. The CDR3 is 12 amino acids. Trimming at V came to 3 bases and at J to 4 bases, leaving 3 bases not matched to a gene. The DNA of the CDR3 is TGCAGCGTTGAGACAGGGATGTACGAGCAGTACTTC. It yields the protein CSVETGMYEQYF.

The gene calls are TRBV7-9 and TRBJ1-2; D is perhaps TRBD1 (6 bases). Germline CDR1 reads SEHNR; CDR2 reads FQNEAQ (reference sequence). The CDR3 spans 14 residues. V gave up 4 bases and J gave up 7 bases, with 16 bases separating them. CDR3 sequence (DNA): TGTGCCAGCAGCTCGACAGGATTAGGCGCTGGCTACACCTTC. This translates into CASSSTGLGAGYTF.

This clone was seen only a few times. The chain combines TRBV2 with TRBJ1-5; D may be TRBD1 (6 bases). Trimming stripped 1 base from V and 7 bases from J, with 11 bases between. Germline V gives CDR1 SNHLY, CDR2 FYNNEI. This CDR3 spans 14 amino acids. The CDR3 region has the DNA TGTGCCAGCAGTGAAGTAACAGGGAACCAGCCCCAGCATTTT. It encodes CASSEVTGNQPQHF.

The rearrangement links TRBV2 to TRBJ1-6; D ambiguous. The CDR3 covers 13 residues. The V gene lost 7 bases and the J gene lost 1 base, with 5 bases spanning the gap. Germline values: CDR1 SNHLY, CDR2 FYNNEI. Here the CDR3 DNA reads TGTGCCAGCACCGAGTCCTATAATTCACCCCTCCACTTT. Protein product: CASTESYNSPLHF.

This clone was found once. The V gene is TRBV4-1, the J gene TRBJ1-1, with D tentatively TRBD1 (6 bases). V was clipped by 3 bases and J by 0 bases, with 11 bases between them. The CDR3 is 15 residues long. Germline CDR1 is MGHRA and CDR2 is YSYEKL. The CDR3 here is CASSHHRVVNTEAFF. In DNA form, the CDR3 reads TGCGCCAGCAGCCACCACAGGGTAGTGAACACTGAAGCTTTCTTT.

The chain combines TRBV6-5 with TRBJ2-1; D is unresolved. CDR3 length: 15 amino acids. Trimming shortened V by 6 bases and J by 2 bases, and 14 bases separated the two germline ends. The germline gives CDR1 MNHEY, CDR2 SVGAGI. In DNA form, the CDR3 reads TGTGCCAGCAGCCTCACGTTAGGAGCCTACAATGAGCAGTTCTTC. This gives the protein CASSLTLGAYNEQFF.

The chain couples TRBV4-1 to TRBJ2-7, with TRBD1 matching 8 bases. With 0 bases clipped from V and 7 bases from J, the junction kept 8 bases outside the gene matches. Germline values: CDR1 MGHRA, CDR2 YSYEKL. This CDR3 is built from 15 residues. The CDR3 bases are TGCGCCAGCAGCCAAGACGGACAGGGATCGGGGGAGCAGTACTTC. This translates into CASSQDGQGSGEQYF.

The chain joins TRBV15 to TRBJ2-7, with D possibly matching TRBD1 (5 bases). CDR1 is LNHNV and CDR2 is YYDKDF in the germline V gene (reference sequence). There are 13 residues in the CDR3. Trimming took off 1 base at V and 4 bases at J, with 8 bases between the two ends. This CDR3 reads CATSRADRYEQYF. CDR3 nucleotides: TGTGCCACCAGCAGAGCTGACAGATACGAGCAGTACTTC.

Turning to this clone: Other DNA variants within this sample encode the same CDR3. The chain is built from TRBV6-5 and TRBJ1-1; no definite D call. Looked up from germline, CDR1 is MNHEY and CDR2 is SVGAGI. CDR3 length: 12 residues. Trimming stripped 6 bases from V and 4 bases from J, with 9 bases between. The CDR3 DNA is TGTGCCAGCAGCTCTCCGGGCACTGAAGCTTTCTTT. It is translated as CASSSPGTEAFF.

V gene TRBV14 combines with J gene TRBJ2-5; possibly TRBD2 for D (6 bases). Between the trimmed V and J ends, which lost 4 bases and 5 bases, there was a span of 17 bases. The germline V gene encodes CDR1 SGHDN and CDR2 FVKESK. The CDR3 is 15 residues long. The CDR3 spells CASSPLGGNVETQYF. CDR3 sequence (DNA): TGTGCCAGCAGCCCTCTCGGGGGAAACGTGGAGACCCAGTACTTC.